This T cell receptor (beta chain) was retrieved from a study of T cells in Graves' hyperthyroidism and ophthalmopathy. Overall study: Prior to any treatment, at the point of initial diagnosis, peripheral blood was collected. Overall study results and limits: Stable hyperthyroidism was separated from ophthalmopathy by a model based on 13 V-J features. Blood also contained most expanded thyroid clonotypes above 0.001.

Authors of the study amplified TCR beta CDR3 regions from RNA transcripts. The HTBI set primed first-round TCR CDR3 RT-PCR. TCRdb processed the multiplex PCR reads anew with MiXCR; each CDR3 protein has one entry. Among over 250,000 distinct CDR3 sequences listed, around 15% were seen once. The V end was cut by 0 bases, the J end by 2 bases, with 11 bases between. The CDR3 totals 15 residues. The germline CDR1 and CDR2 sequences are SGHKS and YYEKEE (reference sequence). As to this clonotype: Antigen: not known.

Each person with ophthalmopathy scored at least 3 on the Clinical Activity Score, reached NOSPECS grade 4 or higher, and had been ill under 3 months. This sequence joins TRBV5-5 and TRBJ1-1; D perhaps matches TRBD1 (5 bases). The specimen was blood. This clonotype was sampled from a woman between 35 and 50 years old with Graves' ophthalmopathy. CDR3 residues: CASSLVRGENTEAFF. The CDR3 DNA sequence: TGTGCCAGCAGCTTGGTGCGGGGGGAAAACACTGAAGCTTTCTTT.